Listed below are T cell receptor beta chains from one sample, sequenced in a study of T cell repertoires in cytomegalovirus infection. Their antigen targets remain unknown. Each CDR3 protein gets one entry after TCRdb re-called the reads with MiXCR. Of hundreds of thousands of distinct CDR3 sequences in the sample, roughly 36% were seen once. The sample consisted of cultured PBMCs, taken from culture after CMV antigen stimulation. These receptors came from a human donor in good health (CMV status not recorded). Some clones in this sample may be carry-over from other donors' samples. Both conserved end residues are part of each CDR3. A D gene is named only where the DNA matches it firmly. Not all rows give a size; the values are once, few, many and, for expanded clones, a class.

V	D	J	size	DNA	CDR3
TRBV7-2	TRBD2	TRBJ2-7	many	TGTGCCAGCAGCTTTGGACTAGCGGGGATATCCTACGAGCAGTACTTC	CASSFGLAGISYEQYF
TRBV6-1	TRBD1	TRBJ2-3	.	TGTGCCAGCAGTTCCTACAGGGGTCGCGCAGATACGCAGTATTTT	CASSSYRGRADTQYF
TRBV7-9	.	TRBJ1-2	.	TGTGCCAGCAGCCCTGGGCAGGGTGAAAACTATGGCTACACCTTC	CASSPGQGENYGYTF
TRBV12-3/TRBV12-4	.	TRBJ1-1	.	TGTGCCAGCAGTTTTGGGGGCTGGGTTGCTGAAGCTTTCTTT	CASSFGGWVAEAFF
TRBV20-1	.	TRBJ2-3	once	TGCAGTGCTAGATTAGTTGGTCTGAATACGCAGTATTTT	CSARLVGLNTQYF
TRBV6-6	.	TRBJ2-1	.	TGTGCCAGCAGTGCGTCCCTCGGGGCTAGTGCCCACAATGAGCAGTTCTTC	CASSASLGASAHNEQFF
TRBV7-2	TRBD1	TRBJ2-7	many	TGTGCCAGCAGCTCCCGGACAGGGGCTGGGTACGAGCAGTACTTC	CASSSRTGAGYEQYF
TRBV18	TRBD2	TRBJ2-1	few	TGTGCCAGCTCACCTGAGAAGCGGGGCTCCTACAATGAGCAGTTCTTC	CASSPEKRGSYNEQFF
TRBV29-1	TRBD2	TRBJ2-5	.	TGCAGCGTTGTTCGGACTAGAGGAGAGACCCAGTACTTC	CSVVRTRGETQYF
TRBV6-2/TRBV6-3	.	TRBJ2-5	few	TGTGCCAGCAGTTACGGCTTCCAAGAGACCCAGTACTTC	CASSYGFQETQYF
TRBV7-2	.	TRBJ1-3	many	TGTGCCAGCAGCCCTAGACACTCTGTATCTGGAAACACCATATATTTT	CASSPRHSVSGNTIYF
TRBV7-9	TRBD1	TRBJ2-5	many	TGTGCCAGCAGCCAAAAGGGACAGAAACGGGAAGAGACCCAGTACTTC	CASSQKGQKREETQYF
TRBV11-2	TRBD1	TRBJ2-1	few	TGTGCCAGCAACCCCACAGGGGGCGTTCAATTCTTC	CASNPTGGVQFF
TRBV6-6	.	TRBJ2-5	.	TGTGCCAGCAGTCCCCTGTCTGTTGAGACCCAGTACTTC	CASSPLSVETQYF
TRBV6-1	TRBD1	TRBJ1-2	many	TGTGCCAGCACGACAGGGTATGGCTACACCTTC	CASTTGYGYTF
TRBV7-2	.	TRBJ2-5	.	TGTGCCAGCAGCTATCAATCGCAACCGGGGGCCCAGTACTTC	CASSYQSQPGAQYF
TRBV4-2	.	TRBJ2-7	few	TGTGCCAGCAGCCCCACGGGGGACTCGTCCTACGAGCAGTACTTC	CASSPTGDSSYEQYF
TRBV2	TRBD1	TRBJ2-2	few	TGTGCCAGCAGTACGGACAGGGGGTCGATCGGGGAGCTGTTTTTT	CASSTDRGSIGELFF
TRBV6-1	.	TRBJ2-3	few	TGTGCCAGCACCTTGCAATCTGCAGATACGCAGTATTTT	CASTLQSADTQYF
TRBV7-6	TRBD1	TRBJ2-5	.	TGTGCCAGCAGCTCCGGACAGGCGGAGGAGACCCAGTACTTC	CASSSGQAEETQYF
TRBV7-8	.	TRBJ2-2	many	TGTGCCAGCAGGCAAGGCAGGGTCCCTGCCCTCTACACCGGGGAGCTGTTTTTT	CASRQGRVPALYTGELFF
TRBV7-8	TRBD2	TRBJ2-5	few	TGTGCCAGCAGCTTATTCGGGGGGGTAAGAGAAGAGACCCAGTACTTC	CASSLFGGVREETQYF
TRBV7-2	.	TRBJ2-2	.	TGTGCCAGCAGCTTAGAGTCGGCTCCGAACACCGGGGAGCTGTTTTTT	CASSLESAPNTGELFF
TRBV6-2/TRBV6-3	TRBD1	TRBJ2-7	.	TGTGCCAGCAGTTACCGACTGGGACAGGAAGACTACGAGCAGTACTTC	CASSYRLGQEDYEQYF
TRBV4-2	TRBD1	TRBJ1-1	.	TGTGCCAGCAGCCATGTGGGACAGGGGGCGAGAGCTTTCTTT	CASSHVGQGARAFF
TRBV19	TRBD2	TRBJ2-2	few	TGTGCCAGTACGCTAGCGGTGAACACCGGGGAGCTGTTTTTT	CASTLAVNTGELFF
TRBV20-1	TRBD2	TRBJ2-7	.	TGCAGTGCTAGAGAAAGGATTGAAGGCGGGAGGGCCTTAAATGAGCAGTACTTC	CSARERIEGGRALNEQYF
TRBV7-2	.	TRBJ2-5	few	TGTGCCAGCAGCCCTCAGGGAGCGTCACCCTCGTTCCAGACGGCCCAGTACTTC	CASSPQGASPSFQTAQYF
TRBV3-1	TRBD1	TRBJ2-7	few	TGTGCCAGCAGCCCCTGGACAGGGGCCTACGAGCAGTACTTC	CASSPWTGAYEQYF
TRBV6-5	TRBD1	TRBJ1-2	.	TGTGCCAGCACCGACCCGGGACAGGGGATCTATGGCTACACCTTC	CASTDPGQGIYGYTF
TRBV28	.	TRBJ2-5	few	TGTGCCACCAAACATCCCTTAAGGGCCCAAGAGACCCAGTACTTC	CATKHPLRAQETQYF
TRBV9	TRBD2	TRBJ2-1	few	TGTGCCAGCAGCCCTTGGACTAGCGGGAGGGCCGGGTGGAATGAGCAGTTCTTC	CASSPWTSGRAGWNEQFF